This is a list of T cell receptor beta chains from one sample in a study of response to subunit inactivated influenza vaccine. TCRdb fed the RT-PCR reads into MiXCR, producing one record per CDR3 protein. This table holds about 530,000 distinct CDR3 sequences, approximately 13% found once. Sequenced material: PBMCs from blood, taken 35 to 45 days after vaccination. Every receptor here comes from a man aged 45-65 years who received an inactivated influenza vaccine. CDR3s include the opening cysteine and the closing phenylalanine or tryptophan. The D gene is left open where the match is weak. A clone size is listed for some rows: how often the clone was seen (once, few, many), or a class if it is expanded.

>14|TRBJ2-7|many|TRBV29-1|NA
CSVEGLGNSYEQYF
TGCAGCGTTGAAGGACTAGGAAACTCCTACGAGCAGTACTTC
>15|TRBJ2-6|once|TRBV7-2|NA
CASSLTSFGANVLTF
TGTGCCAGCAGCTTGACGAGTTTCGGGGCCAACGTCCTGACTTTC
>15|TRBJ2-3|NA|TRBV7-9|NA
CASSFGVGGTDTQYF
TGTGCCAGCAGCTTTGGGGTGGGGGGCACAGATACGCAGTATTTT
>15|TRBJ2-3|NA|TRBV5-1|NA
CASSLASYSADTQYF
TGCGCCAGCAGCTTGGCCAGTTACAGCGCAGATACGCAGTATTTT
>14|TRBJ2-7|many|TRBV6-5|NA
CASSYSSLGYEQYF
TGTGCCAGCAGTTACTCAAGCCTGGGGTACGAGCAGTACTTC
>13|TRBJ2-7|many|TRBV10-3|TRBD1
CASSMGQAYEQYF
TGTGCCAGCAGTATGGGACAGGCCTACGAGCAGTACTTC
>15|TRBJ2-3|NA|TRBV7-2|NA
CASSLGPLWTDTQYF
TGTGCCAGCAGCTTGGGACCTTTGTGGACGGATACGCAGTATTTT
>15|TRBJ1-2|NA|TRBV5-1|NA
CASSLDSDRIYGYTF
TGCGCCAGCAGCTTGGACTCCGACAGAATCTATGGCTACACCTTC
>10|TRBJ2-3|many|TRBV29-1|NA
CSAGPDTQYF
TGCAGCGCCGGCCCGGATACGCAGTATTTT
>15|TRBJ2-7|NA|TRBV9|NA
CASSVGDFSFYEQYF
TGTGCCAGCAGCGTGGGGGACTTTTCTTTCTACGAGCAGTACTTC
>16|TRBJ2-7|NA|TRBV20-1|TRBD1
CSARTGTGWGIYEQYF
TGCAGTGCTCGGACCGGGACAGGGTGGGGGATCTACGAGCAGTACTTC
>12|TRBJ2-1|many|TRBV29-1|NA
CSVGALAYEQFF
TGCAGCGTTGGAGCCCTAGCTTATGAGCAGTTCTTC
>13|TRBJ2-1|NA|TRBV7-7|NA
CASSSGHFNEQFF
TGTGCCAGCAGCTCCGGACACTTCAATGAGCAGTTCTTC
>16|TRBJ2-2|NA|TRBV12-3/TRBV12-4|NA
CASSLVLPSRAGELFF
TGTGCCAGCAGTTTAGTGCTCCCTAGCAGGGCCGGGGAGCTGTTTTTT
>15|TRBJ1-5|NA|TRBV12-3/TRBV12-4|TRBD1
CASSSGQGRNQPQHF
TGTGCCAGCAGTTCGGGACAGGGTCGCAATCAGCCCCAGCATTTT
>16|TRBJ2-1|NA|TRBV4-1|NA
CASSQVRILTYNEQFF
TGCGCCAGCAGCCAAGTACGTATACTAACCTACAATGAGCAGTTCTTC
>14|TRBJ2-2|NA|TRBV7-2|NA
CASSLWGRTGELFF
TGTGCCAGCAGCCTATGGGGACGGACCGGGGAGCTGTTTTTT
>18|TRBJ2-7|NA|TRBV11-2|NA
CASRRTGQHLGPSYEQYF
TGTGCCAGCAGGCGAACGGGACAACATTTGGGGCCTTCCTACGAGCAGTACTTC
>15|TRBJ2-5|NA|TRBV7-6|NA
CASSLGVLAQETQYF
TGTGCCAGCAGCTTAGGAGTCTTGGCCCAAGAGACCCAGTACTTC
>15|TRBJ2-7|NA|TRBV18|NA
CASSPSLFLSYEQYF
TGTGCCAGCTCACCCTCCCTCTTCCTAAGCTACGAGCAGTACTTC
>15|TRBJ1-2|NA|TRBV20-1|NA
CSARDSGVSNYGYTF
TGCAGTGCTAGAGATTCAGGGGTGTCTAACTATGGCTACACCTTC
>13|TRBJ1-2|few|TRBV6-5|NA
CASSYEGLSGYTF
TGTGCCAGCAGTTACGAGGGGCTAAGTGGCTACACCTTC
>15|TRBJ2-2|NA|TRBV18|NA
CASSPKGQVTGELFF
TGTGCCAGCTCACCTAAGGGACAAGTCACCGGGGAGCTGTTTTTT
>13|TRBJ1-2|NA|TRBV5-1|NA
CASSFLDNYGYTF
TGCGCCAGCAGCTTCCTAGACAACTATGGCTACACCTTC
>16|TRBJ2-3|few|TRBV6-2/TRBV6-3|NA
CASSYRRGLGTDTQYF
TGTGCCAGCAGTTATCGGCGGGGGCTTGGTACAGATACGCAGTATTTT
>16|TRBJ2-7|few|TRBV6-5|NA
CASSYSTSGEAYEQYF
TGTGCCAGCAGTTACTCGACGTCAGGGGAGGCCTACGAGCAGTACTTC
>14|TRBJ2-1|NA|TRBV29-1|TRBD2
CSVLGLADYNEQFF
TGCAGCGTATTGGGACTAGCGGACTACAATGAGCAGTTCTTC
>20|TRBJ2-1|NA|TRBV7-2|TRBD2
CASSLALPGLAGGRDNEQFF
TGTGCCAGCAGCTTAGCCCTCCCCGGGTTAGCGGGAGGGAGAGACAATGAGCAGTTCTTC
>17|TRBJ2-1|NA|TRBV3-1|TRBD2
CASSQDRLAGAYNEQFF
TGTGCCAGCAGCCAAGATCGGCTAGCGGGGGCGTACAATGAGCAGTTCTTC
>15|TRBJ2-5|NA|TRBV24-1|TRBD1
CATSDLDRGRETQYF
TGTGCCACCAGTGATTTGGACAGGGGCCGCGAGACCCAGTACTTC
>14|TRBJ2-2|few|TRBV6-4|NA
CASSDRGGVGELFF
TGTGCCAGCAGTGACAGGGGTGGTGTCGGGGAGCTGTTTTTT
>11|TRBJ2-7|many|TRBV12-3/TRBV12-4|NA
CASSLSREQYF
TGTGCCAGCAGTTTGTCTCGCGAGCAGTACTTC
>18|TRBJ1-4|few|TRBV4-3|NA
CASSQVPILRGENEKLFF
TGCGCCAGCAGCCAAGTCCCGATCCTACGGGGCGAAAATGAAAAACTGTTTTTT
>19|TRBJ2-6|few|TRBV10-3|TRBD2
CAISAEGLAGVGGANVLTF
TGTGCCATCAGCGCTGAGGGACTAGCGGGAGTCGGTGGGGCCAACGTCCTGACTTTC
>18|TRBJ2-3|NA|TRBV28|TRBD2
CASSLWGTSGRSTDTQYF
TGTGCCAGCAGTTTATGGGGGACTAGCGGGAGAAGCACAGATACGCAGTATTTT
>14|TRBJ2-5|many|TRBV28|TRBD1
CASSRGQGGETQYF
TGTGCCAGCAGTCGCGGACAGGGAGGAGAGACCCAGTACTTC
>13|TRBJ2-3|few|TRBV9|NA
CASSPGDQSPQYF
TGTGCCAGCAGCCCCGGGGACCAAAGTCCGCAGTATTTT
>14|TRBJ2-3|few|TRBV11-2|NA
CASSRTTSTDTQYF
TGTGCCAGCAGCCGGACTACTAGCACAGATACGCAGTATTTT
>14|TRBJ2-1|many|TRBV12-3/TRBV12-4|TRBD2
CASSLAGGMYEQFF
TGTGCCAGCAGCTTAGCGGGAGGAATGTATGAGCAGTTCTTC
>16|TRBJ2-2|many|TRBV4-3|NA
CASSQDPTDSGGELFF
TGCGCCAGCAGCCAAGATCCTACGGACAGTGGCGGGGAGCTGTTTTTT
>18|TRBJ2-2|NA|TRBV7-3|TRBD2
CASSLMVRTSGPTGELFF
TGTGCCAGCAGCTTAATGGTGCGGACTAGCGGACCCACCGGGGAGCTGTTTTTT
>14|TRBJ2-1|few|TRBV7-8|NA
CPPGKRSPYNEQFF
TGCCCCCCCGGGAAAAGAAGCCCCTACAATGAGCAGTTCTTC
>12|TRBJ2-7|many|TRBV24-1|NA
CATSRGPYEQYF
TGTGCCACCAGCAGGGGACCCTACGAGCAGTACTTC
>15|TRBJ2-1|few|TRBV10-3|NA
CAISESKIINNEQFF
TGTGCCATCAGTGAGTCGAAGATCATAAACAATGAGCAGTTCTTC
>18|TRBJ2-5|NA|TRBV11-2|NA
CASSYAYRPWDAQETQYF
TGTGCCAGCAGCTACGCCTATCGACCCTGGGACGCCCAAGAGACCCAGTACTTC
>12|TRBJ2-2|few|TRBV12-3/TRBV12-4|NA
CASSFYIGELFF
TGTGCCAGCAGTTTTTATATCGGGGAGCTGTTTTTT
>17|TRBJ1-1|NA|TRBV7-9|NA
CASSLGQEVLMNTEAFF
TGTGCCAGCAGCTTAGGTCAGGAGGTCCTAATGAACACTGAAGCTTTCTTT
>17|TRBJ2-3|few|TRBV5-1|TRBD2
CASSRPSLAGGADTQYF
TGCGCCAGCAGCCGCCCCTCTCTAGCGGGGGGGGCAGATACGCAGTATTTT
>15|TRBJ1-1|NA|TRBV4-2|NA
CASSQDLSGNSEAFF
TGTGCCAGCAGCCAAGATCTCTCCGGAAATTCTGAAGCTTTCTTT
>16|TRBJ2-4|NA|TRBV7-9|TRBD2
CASSRSGRLAKNIQYF
TGTGCCAGCAGCCGCAGCGGGAGGCTAGCCAAAAACATTCAGTACTTC
>14|TRBJ1-6|NA|TRBV5-1|NA
CASSLGSLNSPLHF
TGCGCCAGCAGCTTGGGCAGTCTTAATTCACCTCTCCACTTT
>17|TRBJ1-1|few|TRBV7-6|NA
CASSSPEDSVMNTEAFF
TGTGCCAGCAGCTCTCCCGAGGACAGTGTAATGAACACTGAAGCTTTCTTT
>11|TRBJ2-5|once|TRBV20-1|NA
CSARYKETQYF
TGCAGTGCTAGATATAAAGAGACCCAGTACTTC